This TCR beta chain was identified in a study of T cell responses to AZD1222 COVID-19 vaccine. General study findings and limits: When two AZD1222 doses had been given, Spike-specific TCR breadth and depth rose. Repertoire sampling happened only post peak T cell response.

To note about this clone: Its antigen is not identified.

Profiling relied on immunoSEQ multiplex PCR, and the TCRdb table lists in-frame clones only, not all of them. Of 100,000 to 150,000 clones in the sample, more than 70% were seen once. This CDR3 is built from 15 residues. The V segment lost 0 bases and the J segment 9 bases; nucleotides outside the gene matches: 6. Germline CDR1 LGHDT, CDR2 YNNKEL (reference sequence). The sequencing here drew on peripheral blood, taken on day 0 of AZD1222 vaccination. The chain combines TRBV3-1 (or the pseudogene TRBV3-2) with TRBJ2-7, with 12 bases fitting TRBD2. The TCR sequence derives from an adult in good health. CDR3 in DNA: TGTGCCAGCAGCCAAGAAGCTAGCGGGGGGGCCGGGCAGTACTTC. It specifies CASSQEASGGAGQYF.